This T cell receptor beta chain comes out of a study of shared clonotypes between healthy human individuals. Assay used: immunoSEQ multiplex PCR; TCRdb lists only in-frame clones, some missing. The sample holds approximately 2.3 million clones, approximately 93% seen once. The CDR3 runs 14 residues. The V end lost 7 bases, the J end lost 2 bases, and 14 bases lay between the germline ends. Germline V gene data show CDR1 as MNHNY and CDR2 as SVGAGI (reference sequence). This clonotype originated in a man younger than 35 in good health. Some clones in this sample may be carry-over from other donors' samples. The source material was naive CD4+ T cells from PBMCs. Subset given: CD45RA+ positively selected. The V gene is TRBV6-6, the J gene TRBJ2-5; no definite D call. In DNA form, the CDR3 reads TGTGCCAGCACTACCGCGTACGGACAAGAGACCCAGTACTTC. Its translation is CASTTAYGQETQYF.